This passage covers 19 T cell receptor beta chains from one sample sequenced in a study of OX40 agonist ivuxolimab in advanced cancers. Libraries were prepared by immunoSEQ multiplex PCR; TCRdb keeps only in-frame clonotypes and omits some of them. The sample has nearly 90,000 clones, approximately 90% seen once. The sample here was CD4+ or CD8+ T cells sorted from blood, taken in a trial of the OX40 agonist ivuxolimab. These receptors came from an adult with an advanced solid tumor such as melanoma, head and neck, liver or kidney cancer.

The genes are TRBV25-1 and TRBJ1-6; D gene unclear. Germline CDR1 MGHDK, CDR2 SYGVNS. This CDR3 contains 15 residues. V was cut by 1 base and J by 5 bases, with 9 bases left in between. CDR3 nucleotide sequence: TGTGCCAGCAGTGAATGGGCAAACAATAATTCACCCCTCCACTTT. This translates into CASSEWANNNSPLHF.

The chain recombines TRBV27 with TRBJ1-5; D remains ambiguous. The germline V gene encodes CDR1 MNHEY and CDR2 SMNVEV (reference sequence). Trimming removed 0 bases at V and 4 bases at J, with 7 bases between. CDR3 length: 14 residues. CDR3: CASSLSRVNQPQHF. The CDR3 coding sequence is TGTGCCAGCAGTTTATCAAGGGTAAATCAGCCCCAGCATTTT.

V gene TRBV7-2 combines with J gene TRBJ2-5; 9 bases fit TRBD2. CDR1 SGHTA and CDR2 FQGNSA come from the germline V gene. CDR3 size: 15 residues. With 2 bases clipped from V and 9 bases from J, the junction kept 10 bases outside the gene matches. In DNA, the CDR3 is TGTGCCAGCAGCTTATTAGGAGCGGGAGGATCGGCCCAGTACTTC. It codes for CASSLLGAGGSAQYF.

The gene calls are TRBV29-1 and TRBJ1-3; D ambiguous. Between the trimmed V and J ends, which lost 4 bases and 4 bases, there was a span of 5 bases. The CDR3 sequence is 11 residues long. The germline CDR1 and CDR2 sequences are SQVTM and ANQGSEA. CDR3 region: CSVGQGNTIYF. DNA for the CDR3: TGCAGCGTTGGTCAAGGAAACACCATATATTTT.

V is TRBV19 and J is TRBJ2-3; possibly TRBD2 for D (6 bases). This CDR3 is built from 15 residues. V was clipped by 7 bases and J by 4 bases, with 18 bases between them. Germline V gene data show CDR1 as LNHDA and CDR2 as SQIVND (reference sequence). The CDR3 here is CASTFGGPGADTQYF. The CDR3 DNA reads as TGTGCCAGTACCTTTGGGGGACCGGGGGCAGATACGCAGTATTTT.

The CDR3 coding sequence is TGTGCCAGCAGTTCCCTCCGTGACAGGGCCTACAATGAGCAGTTCTTC. As protein: CASSSLRDRAYNEQFF. This chain uses TRBV6-6 with TRBJ2-1, with 7 bases fitting TRBD1. The junction had 8 bases not matched to a gene; V was cut back by 4 bases and J by 2 bases. The V gene's germline CDR1 is MNHNY and CDR2 SVGAGI (reference sequence). This CDR3 is 16 amino acids long.

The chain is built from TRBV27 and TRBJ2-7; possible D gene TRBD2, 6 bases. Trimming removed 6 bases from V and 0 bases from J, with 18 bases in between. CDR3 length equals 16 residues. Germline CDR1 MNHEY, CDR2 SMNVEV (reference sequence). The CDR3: CASRKALGGRSYEQYF. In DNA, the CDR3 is TGTGCCAGCAGAAAAGCATTGGGGGGACGCTCCTACGAGCAGTACTTC.

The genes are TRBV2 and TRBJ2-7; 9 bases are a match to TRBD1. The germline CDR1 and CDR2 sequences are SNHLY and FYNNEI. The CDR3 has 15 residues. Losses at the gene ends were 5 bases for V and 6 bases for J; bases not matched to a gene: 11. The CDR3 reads CASSLSGQGYGEQYF. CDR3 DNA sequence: TGTGCCAGCAGTCTGTCGGGACAGGGATATGGCGAGCAGTACTTC.

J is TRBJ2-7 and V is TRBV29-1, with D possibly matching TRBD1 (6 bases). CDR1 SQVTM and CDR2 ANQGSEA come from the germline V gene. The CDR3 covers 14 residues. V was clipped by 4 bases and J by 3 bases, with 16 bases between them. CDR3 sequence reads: CSVAKSGDNYEQYF. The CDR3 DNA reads TGCAGCGTTGCCAAGAGTGGGGACAACTACGAGCAGTACTTC.

In DNA, the CDR3 is TGTGCCAGCAGCGCGGGACTAGCGGGGACCTACGAGCAGTACTTC. Translating it yields CASSAGLAGTYEQYF. V and J are TRBV7-2 and TRBJ2-7; 13 bases are a match to TRBD2. The length of the CDR3 is 15 residues. V was pared by 5 bases and J by 2 bases, with 3 bases of the junction left unmatched. Germline CDR1 SGHTA, CDR2 FQGNSA.

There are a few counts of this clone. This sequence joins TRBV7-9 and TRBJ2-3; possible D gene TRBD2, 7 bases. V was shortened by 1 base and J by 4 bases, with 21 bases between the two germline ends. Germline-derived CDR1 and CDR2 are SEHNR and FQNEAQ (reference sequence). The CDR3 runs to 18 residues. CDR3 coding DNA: TGTGCCAGCAGCTTAGGGCGGGGCGGGGGCTGGACGGCAGATACGCAGTATTTT. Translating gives CASSLGRGGGWTADTQYF.

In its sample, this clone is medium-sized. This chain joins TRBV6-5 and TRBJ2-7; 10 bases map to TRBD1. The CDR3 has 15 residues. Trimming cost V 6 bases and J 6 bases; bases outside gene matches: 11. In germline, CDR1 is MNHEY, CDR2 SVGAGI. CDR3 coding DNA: TGTGCCAGCAGCACCTCCGGGACAGGGGAAGTCGAGCAGTACTTC. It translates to CASSTSGTGEVEQYF.

The CDR3 loop is CASTTDIGDTQYF. The CDR3 DNA sequence: TGTGCCAGCACGACCGATATTGGGGATACGCAGTATTTT. The chain is built from TRBV7-9 and TRBJ2-3; no definite D call. Germline V lookup: CDR1 SEHNR, CDR2 FQNEAQ (reference sequence). The CDR3 is 13 amino acids. The V end was cut by 7 bases, the J end by 6 bases, with 14 bases between.

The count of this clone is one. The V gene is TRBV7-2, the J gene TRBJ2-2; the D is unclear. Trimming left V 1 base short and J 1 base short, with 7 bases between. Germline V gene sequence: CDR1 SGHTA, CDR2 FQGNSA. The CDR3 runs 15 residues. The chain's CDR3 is CASSLVFLNTGELFF. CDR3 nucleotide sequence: TGTGCCAGCAGCTTAGTTTTCCTGAACACCGGGGAGCTGTTTTTT.

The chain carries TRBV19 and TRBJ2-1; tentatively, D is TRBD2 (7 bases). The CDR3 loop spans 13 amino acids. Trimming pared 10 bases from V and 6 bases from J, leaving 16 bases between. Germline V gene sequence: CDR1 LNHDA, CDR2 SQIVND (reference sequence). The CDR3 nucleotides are TGTGCCACCAAAGGGGGGGCAACCAATGAGCAGTTCTTC. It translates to CATKGGATNEQFF.

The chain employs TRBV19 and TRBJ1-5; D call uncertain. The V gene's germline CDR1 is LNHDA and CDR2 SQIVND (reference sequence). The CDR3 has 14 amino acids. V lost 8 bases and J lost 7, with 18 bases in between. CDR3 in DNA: TGTGCCAGTGGCAGAAAGACCTCTACGCAGCCCCAGCATTTT. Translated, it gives CASGRKTSTQPQHF.

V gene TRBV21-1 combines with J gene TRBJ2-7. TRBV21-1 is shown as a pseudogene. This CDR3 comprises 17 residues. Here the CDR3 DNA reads TGTGCCAGCAGCAAAGAGTGGGATACAGCCCACTCCTACGAGCAGTACTTC. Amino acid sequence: CASSKEWDTAHSYEQYF.

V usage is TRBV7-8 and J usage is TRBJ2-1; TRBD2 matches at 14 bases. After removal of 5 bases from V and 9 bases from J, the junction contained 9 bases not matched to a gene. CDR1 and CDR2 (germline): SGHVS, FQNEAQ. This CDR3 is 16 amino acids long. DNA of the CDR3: TGTGCCAGCAGCCCTCGACTAGCGGGGGGGTGGGCTGAGCAGTTCTTC. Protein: CASSPRLAGGWAEQFF.

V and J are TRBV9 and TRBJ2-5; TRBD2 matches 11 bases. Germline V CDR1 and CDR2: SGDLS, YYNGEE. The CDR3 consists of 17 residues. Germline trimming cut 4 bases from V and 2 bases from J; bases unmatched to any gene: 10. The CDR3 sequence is CASSPRGGLAGQETQYF. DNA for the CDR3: TGTGCCAGCAGCCCTAGGGGAGGACTAGCGGGTCAAGAGACCCAGTACTTC.